This T cell receptor beta chain is from a study of blood T cell repertoires in COVID-19. Across the study: Acute-phase and convalescent COVID-19 samples originated in the United States, Italy and Spain. Sources were T cells, B-cell-depleted T cells, or PBMCs; the material itself was cDNA or gDNA.

Germline-derived CDR1 and CDR2 are MDHEN and SYDVKM. The CDR3 is 17 residues long. Losses at the gene ends were 4 bases for V and 0 bases for J; bases not matched to a gene: 6. Per the study methods: How many nucleated cells were present was estimated from reference gene primer amplification. Sequenced by immunoSEQ multiplex PCR; TCRdb stores in-frame clones only, minus some. That table gives V, J and clone size, and the DNA gave D and trimming. The sample has 200,000 to 250,000 clones; roughly nine tenths are singletons. Sequencing was done on a sample of peripheral blood. The origin of this receptor is a man aged 55 to 70 with acute or convalescent COVID-19. J is TRBJ1-6 and V is TRBV28, with 7 bases aligning to TRBD1. DNA for the CDR3: TGTGCCAGCAGTTACGGGACAGCGAGCTCCTATAATTCACCCCTCCACTTT. Translating it yields CASSYGTASSYNSPLHF.